This T cell receptor beta chain came from a study of blood T cell repertoires in COVID-19. About the study: Italy, Spain and the United States were the sources of the convalescent and acute COVID-19 samples.

The CDR3 is made up of 15 amino acids. Germline V gives CDR1 MNHNY, CDR2 SVGAGI (reference sequence). Trimming left V 7 bases short and J 0 bases short, with 13 bases between. Under the authors' procedure: Reference gene primers were amplified, and this amplification served to estimate nucleated cell counts. Using immunoSEQ multiplex PCR, the repertoire was profiled, and TCRdb retains in-frame clones only, with some absent. That table furnishes V, J and clone size, whereas the DNA furnished D and trimming. The repertoire holds approximately 110,000 clones, with 85% to 90% as singletons. The sequence was obtained from a woman aged 50 to 60 with active or convalescent COVID-19. The material sequenced was peripheral blood. The V and J genes are TRBV6-6 and TRBJ1-5; D call uncertain. CDR3 protein: CASTEAGYSNQPQHF. In DNA, the CDR3 is TGTGCCAGCACCGAAGCAGGATATAGCAATCAGCCCCAGCATTTT.